This TCR beta chain is drawn from a study of cytomegalovirus exposure and HLA in healthy donors. The CDR3 consists of 14 residues. V lost 5 bases, J lost 5 bases, and 12 bases lay in between. Germline V gene lookup returns CDR1 MRHNA and CDR2 SNTAGT. This PCR relied on a set of 60 Vbeta primers and 13 Jbeta primers. The assay was immunoSEQ multiplex PCR, and TCRdb's table has in-frame clones only and misses some. This sample has about 82,000 clones, with around 79% found just once. Relative to its sample, this clone is medium-sized. This receptor was identified in a male donor in good health and CMV-seropositive. This chain connects TRBV6-4 to TRBJ2-2; the D gene is possibly TRBD2 (6 bases). Sequencing was carried out using PBMCs. CDR3 sequence: CASSYTGETGELFF. The CDR3 coding sequence is TGTGCCAGCAGTTATACGGGAGAGACCGGGGAGCTGTTTTTT.